This is a list of T cell receptor beta chains from one sample in a study of T cell changes during pregnancy in multiple sclerosis. Clones were sequenced by immunoSEQ multiplex PCR, and TCRdb holds only the in-frame ones, with some missing. The data contain around 100,000 clones, around nine tenths of them seen just once; the ten biggest clones take up around 1.2%. Here the sequenced sample was peripheral blood, taken in the second trimester of pregnancy. These receptors came from a female donor with multiple sclerosis, enrolled in a pregnancy study. Both conserved end residues are part of each CDR3. The order of the fields is D gene, J gene, V gene, CDR3 DNA, CDR3 protein. D genes are given only for firm matches.

D gene: TRBD1
J gene: TRBJ2-7
V gene: TRBV6-5
CDR3 DNA: TGTTCTGCCCGGGACAGAACCTACGAGCAGTACTTC
CDR3 protein: CSARDRTYEQYF

D gene: .
J gene: TRBJ1-1
V gene: TRBV7-8
CDR3 DNA: TGTGCCAGCAGCTTATTGACAGGTGAAGCTTTCTTT
CDR3 protein: CASSLLTGEAFF

D gene: .
J gene: TRBJ2-6
V gene: TRBV7-9
CDR3 DNA: TGTGCCAGCAGCACCTACAGGGCTAATGGGGCCAACGTCCTGACTTTC
CDR3 protein: CASSTYRANGANVLTF

D gene: .
J gene: TRBJ2-5
V gene: TRBV28
CDR3 DNA: TGTGCCAGCAGTTCGCCAGGAGAGACCCAGTACTTC
CDR3 protein: CASSSPGETQYF

D gene: .
J gene: TRBJ2-1
V gene: TRBV30
CDR3 DNA: TGTGCCTGGAGCCTGGGACAATACAATGAGCAGTTCTTC
CDR3 protein: CAWSLGQYNEQFF

D gene: .
J gene: TRBJ2-5
V gene: TRBV5-4
CDR3 DNA: TGTGCCAGCAGCTTTCAGGGAGAGACCCAGTACTTC
CDR3 protein: CASSFQGETQYF

D gene: .
J gene: TRBJ2-2
V gene: TRBV18
CDR3 DNA: TGTGCCAGCTCACCATCGTGGAGGGACGGCTGTTTTTTT
CDR3 protein: CASSPSWRDGCFF

D gene: TRBD1
J gene: TRBJ1-1
V gene: TRBV6-5
CDR3 DNA: TGTGCCAGCAGACAGGGGTACACTGAAGCTTTCTTT
CDR3 protein: CASRQGYTEAFF

D gene: .
J gene: TRBJ1-4
V gene: TRBV11-2
CDR3 DNA: TGTGCCAGCAGCTTAAACAGGGCTGGGCTGTTTTTT
CDR3 protein: CASSLNRAGLFF

D gene: .
J gene: TRBJ2-1
V gene: TRBV27
CDR3 DNA: TGTGCCAGCAGAGGACAGTACCTGGGGGAGCAGTTCTTC
CDR3 protein: CASRGQYLGEQFF

D gene: .
J gene: TRBJ1-6
V gene: TRBV6-1
CDR3 DNA: TGTGCCAGCAGTGAAAATCCTAGTGGCAGGGGAGTAAATTCACCCCTCCACTTT
CDR3 protein: CASSENPSGRGVNSPLHF

D gene: TRBD1
J gene: TRBJ1-1
V gene: TRBV28
CDR3 DNA: TGTGCCAGCAGTTTAAGGGCGGCAGGGGGCACTGAAGCTTTCTTT
CDR3 protein: CASSLRAAGGTEAFF

D gene: TRBD1
J gene: TRBJ1-5
V gene: TRBV6-6
CDR3 DNA: TGTGCCAGCAGGGACAGGGGGCAGCCCCAGCATTTT
CDR3 protein: CASRDRGQPQHF